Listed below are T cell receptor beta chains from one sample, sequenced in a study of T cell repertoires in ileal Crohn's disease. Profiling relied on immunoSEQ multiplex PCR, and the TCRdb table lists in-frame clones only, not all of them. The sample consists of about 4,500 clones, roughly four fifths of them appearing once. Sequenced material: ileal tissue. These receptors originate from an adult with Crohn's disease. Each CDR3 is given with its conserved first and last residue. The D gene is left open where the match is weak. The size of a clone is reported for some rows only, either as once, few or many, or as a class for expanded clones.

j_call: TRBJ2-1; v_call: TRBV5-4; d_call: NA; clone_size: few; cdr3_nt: TGTGCCAGCAGCTTGGGGGCTCCCCTGTACAATGAGCAGTTCTTC; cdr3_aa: CASSLGAPLYNEQFF
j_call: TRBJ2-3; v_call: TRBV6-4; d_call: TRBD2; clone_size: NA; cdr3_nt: TGTGCCAGCAGTGGACTAGCGGGAGCAGATACGCAGTATTTT; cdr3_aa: CASSGLAGADTQYF
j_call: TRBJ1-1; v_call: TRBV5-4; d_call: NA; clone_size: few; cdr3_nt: TGTGCCAGCACCGTGGGGGAAGGGATCAAAAACACTGAAGCTTTCTTT; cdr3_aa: CASTVGEGIKNTEAFF
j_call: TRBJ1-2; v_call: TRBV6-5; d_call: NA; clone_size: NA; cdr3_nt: TGTGCCAGCAGTTACAAGGAGACTAACTATGGCTACACCTTC; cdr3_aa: CASSYKETNYGYTF
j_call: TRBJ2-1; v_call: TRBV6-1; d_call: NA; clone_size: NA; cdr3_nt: TGTGCCAGCAGTGGCCGGGACAAGAACAATGAGCAGTTCTTC; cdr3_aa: CASSGRDKNNEQFF
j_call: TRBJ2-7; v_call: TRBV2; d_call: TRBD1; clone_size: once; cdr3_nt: TGTGCCAGCAGCCTCGGGACAGGGACCGAGCAGTACTTC; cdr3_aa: CASSLGTGTEQYF
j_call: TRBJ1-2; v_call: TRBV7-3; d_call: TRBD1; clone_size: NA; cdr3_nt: TGTGCCAACAGCTTAACGGGACAGGGTCAGCATGGCTACACCTTC; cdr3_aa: CANSLTGQGQHGYTF
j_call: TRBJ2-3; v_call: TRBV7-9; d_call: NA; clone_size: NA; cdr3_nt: TGTGCCAGCAGCCCAAGGGGGACGGGCACAGATACGCAGTATTTT; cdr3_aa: CASSPRGTGTDTQYF
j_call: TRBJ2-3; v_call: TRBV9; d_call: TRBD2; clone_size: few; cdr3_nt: TGTGCCAGCAGTTTAACCCCCCAAGCGGGGGCCACAGATACGCAGTATTTT; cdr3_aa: CASSLTPQAGATDTQYF
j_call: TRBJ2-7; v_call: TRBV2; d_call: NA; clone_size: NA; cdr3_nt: TGTGCCAGCAGTAAGACAGTTACCTCCTACGAGCAGTACTTC; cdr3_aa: CASSKTVTSYEQYF
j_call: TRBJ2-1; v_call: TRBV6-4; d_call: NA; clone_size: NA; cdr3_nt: TGTGCCAGCAGTGACGGGAGCTCCTACAATGAGCAGTTCTTC; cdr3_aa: CASSDGSSYNEQFF
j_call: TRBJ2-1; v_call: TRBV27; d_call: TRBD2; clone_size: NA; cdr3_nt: TGTGCCAGCAGTCCGACGGGACTAGCGGGAGTAAATGAGCAGTTCTTC; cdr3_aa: CASSPTGLAGVNEQFF
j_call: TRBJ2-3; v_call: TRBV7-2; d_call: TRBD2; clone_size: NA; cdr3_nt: TGTGCCAGCAGCGGAACACTAGCGGGATGGGGCACAGATACGCAGTATTTT; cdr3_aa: CASSGTLAGWGTDTQYF
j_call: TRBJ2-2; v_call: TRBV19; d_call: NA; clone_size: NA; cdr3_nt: TGTGCCAGTAGTATGGGGTGGTTTCGTCCCGGGGAGCTGTTTTTT; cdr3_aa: CASSMGWFRPGELFF
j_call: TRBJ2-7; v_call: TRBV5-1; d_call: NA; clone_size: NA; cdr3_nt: TGCGCCAGCAGCTTGGGGGGCGGGAAGGACGTCTACGAGCAGTACTTC; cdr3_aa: CASSLGGGKDVYEQYF
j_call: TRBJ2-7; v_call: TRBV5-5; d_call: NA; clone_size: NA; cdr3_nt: TGTGCCAGCAGCTTGGAATGGGGTGGCCCCGGGAACTTC; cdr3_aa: CASSLEWGGPGNF
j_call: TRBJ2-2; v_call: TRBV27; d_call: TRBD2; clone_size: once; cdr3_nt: TGTGCCAGCAGGACGGGACTAGCGGCCACCGGGGAGCTGTTTTTT; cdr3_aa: CASRTGLAATGELFF
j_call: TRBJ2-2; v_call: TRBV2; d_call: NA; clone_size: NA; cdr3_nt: TGTGCCAGCAGACAGCGGCCGAACACCGGGGAGCTGTTTTTT; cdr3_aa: CASRQRPNTGELFF
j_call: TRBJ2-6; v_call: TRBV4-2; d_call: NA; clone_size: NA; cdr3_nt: TGTGCCAGCAGCCAAGGGGACTCGAGCTCTGGGGCCAACGTCCTGACTTTC; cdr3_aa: CASSQGDSSSGANVLTF
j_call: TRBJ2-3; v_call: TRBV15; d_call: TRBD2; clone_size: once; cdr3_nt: TGTGCCACCAGCAGGGGGCGGGAGGGCTATAATACGCAGTATTTT; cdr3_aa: CATSRGREGYNTQYF
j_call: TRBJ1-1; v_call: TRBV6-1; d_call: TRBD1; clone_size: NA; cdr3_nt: TGTGCCAGCACCGGGACAGAGAACACTGAAGCTTTCTTT; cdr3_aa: CASTGTENTEAFF
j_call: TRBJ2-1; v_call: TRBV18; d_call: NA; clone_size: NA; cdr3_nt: TGTGCCAGCTCACCCCCGGGGGTGTCCTACAATGAGCAGTTCTTC; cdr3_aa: CASSPPGVSYNEQFF
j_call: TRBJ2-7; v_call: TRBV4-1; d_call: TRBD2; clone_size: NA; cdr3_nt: TGCGCCAGCAGCCATGCTAGCGGGAGCTTGAACGAGCAGTACTTC; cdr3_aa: CASSHASGSLNEQYF
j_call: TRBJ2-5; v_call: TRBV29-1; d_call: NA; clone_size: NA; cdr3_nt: TGCAGCGTTGAATTCCTCTCGACAGGGAGGGAGACCCAGTACTTC; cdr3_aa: CSVEFLSTGRETQYF
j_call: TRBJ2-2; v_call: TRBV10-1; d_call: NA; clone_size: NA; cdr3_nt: TGCGCCAGCAGTCGGGACTCTTCATCGACCGGGGAGCTGTTTTTT; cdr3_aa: CASSRDSSSTGELFF
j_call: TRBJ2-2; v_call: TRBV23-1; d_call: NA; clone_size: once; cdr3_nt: TGCGCCAGCAGTCATGGGGAGACAGCGGCACGGGAGCTGTTTTTT; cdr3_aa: CASSHGETAARELFF
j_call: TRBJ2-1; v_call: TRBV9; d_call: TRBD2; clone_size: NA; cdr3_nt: TGTGCCAGCAGCGTTCAGGGACTAGCGGGAGAATATAATGAGCAGTTCTTC; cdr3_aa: CASSVQGLAGEYNEQFF
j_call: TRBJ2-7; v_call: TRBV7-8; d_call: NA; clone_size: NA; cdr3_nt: TGTGCCAGCAGCTTAGACCTTGCCGGGCAGCAGTACTTC; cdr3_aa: CASSLDLAGQQYF
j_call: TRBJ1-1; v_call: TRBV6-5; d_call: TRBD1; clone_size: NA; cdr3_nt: TGTGCCAGCAGTAGAAGGACAGGGGGCACTGAAGCTTTCTTT; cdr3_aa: CASSRRTGGTEAFF
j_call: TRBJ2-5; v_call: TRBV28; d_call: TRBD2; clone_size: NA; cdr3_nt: TGTGCCAGCAGTTTACCAGCGGGGGGTCAAGAGACCCAGTACTTC; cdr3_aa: CASSLPAGGQETQYF
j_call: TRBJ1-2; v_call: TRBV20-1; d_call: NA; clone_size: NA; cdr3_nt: TGCAGTGCTGACCTGCACTATGGCTACACCTTC; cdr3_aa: CSADLHYGYTF